This record covers a single T cell receptor (beta chain). This entry is derived from a study of identical twins. The V gene lost 6 bases and the J gene lost 7 bases, with 18 bases spanning the gap. CDR1 MDHEN and CDR2 SYDVKM come from the germline V gene. There are 15 residues in the CDR3. A template switching step contributed a universal primer site, while unique molecular identifiers were present in the cDNA. Each CDR3 protein gets one entry after TCRdb re-called the 5' RACE reads with MiXCR. The sample lists 550,000 to 800,000 distinct CDR3 sequences, 7.1% occurring once. The same specimen was also included in a second study, on yellow fever vaccine responses in identical twins.

The source of this sequence is a woman aged 18-35 years in good health. The source material was PBMCs. This chain uses TRBV28 with TRBJ1-4; D might be TRBD1 (5 bases). CDR3 sequence reads: CASSPMGGVGEKLFF. Here the CDR3 DNA reads TGTGCCAGCAGCCCAATGGGAGGGGTTGGTGAAAAACTGTTTTTT.